What follows is one T cell receptor beta chain and its context. A J-beta primer mix and a sample-barcoded 5' primer were used in a second PCR of about 7 to 12 cycles. TCRdb ran MiXCR on the 5' RACE reads and lists one entry per CDR3 protein. The sample contains under 2,000,000 distinct CDR3 sequences, 40% to 55% of which appear only once. This sample is part of a study of blood T cells in healthy people across ages. V gave up 3 bases and J gave up 1 base, with 7 bases separating them. This CDR3 is built from 14 residues. Germline V gene data show CDR1 as LNHNV and CDR2 as YYDKDF (reference sequence). Sample: blood. The clonotype was recovered from a woman aged 40 to 50 in good health. The chain uses TRBV15 and TRBJ2-1; maybe TRBD2 (5 bases). CDR3 nucleotide sequence: TGTGCCACCAGCAGGGACTTTTCCTACAATGAGCAGTTCTTC. Protein: CATSRDFSYNEQFF.